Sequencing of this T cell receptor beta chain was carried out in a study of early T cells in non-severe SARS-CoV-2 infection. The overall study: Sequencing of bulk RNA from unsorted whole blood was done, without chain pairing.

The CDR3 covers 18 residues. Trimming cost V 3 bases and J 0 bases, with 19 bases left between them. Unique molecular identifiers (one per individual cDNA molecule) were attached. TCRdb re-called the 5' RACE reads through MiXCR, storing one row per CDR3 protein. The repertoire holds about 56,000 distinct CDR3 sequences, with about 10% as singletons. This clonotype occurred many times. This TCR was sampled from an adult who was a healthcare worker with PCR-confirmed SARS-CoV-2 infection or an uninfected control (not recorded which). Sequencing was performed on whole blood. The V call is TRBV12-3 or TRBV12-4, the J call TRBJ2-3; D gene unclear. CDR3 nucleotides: TGTGCCAGCAGTTTCGGTACGAAGGGCGGCGGTAGCACAGATACGCAGTATTTT. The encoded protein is CASSFGTKGGGSTDTQYF.